This is a list of T cell receptor beta chains from one sample in a study of blood T cell repertoires in COVID-19. Sequenced by immunoSEQ multiplex PCR; TCRdb stores in-frame clones only, minus some. Among about 210,000 clones listed, over 70% were seen once. Sequenced input: peripheral blood. These receptors were obtained from a man aged 50 or older with active or convalescent COVID-19. CDR3s include the opening cysteine and the closing phenylalanine or tryptophan. The D gene is left open where the match is weak.

J | D | V | CDR3 | DNA
TRBJ2-7 | TRBD1 | TRBV7-2 | CASSRDRGDEQYF | TGTGCCAGCAGCCGGGACAGGGGTGACGAGCAGTACTTC
TRBJ1-6 | - | TRBV9 | CASSVESTRGNSPLHF | TGTGCCAGCAGCGTAGAGTCTACGAGAGGCAATTCACCCCTCCACTTT
TRBJ2-7 | - | TRBV29-1 | CSVEDQGGSTLGEQYF | TGCAGCGTTGAAGATCAGGGGGGATCTACCTTGGGCGAGCAGTACTTC
TRBJ1-1 | - | TRBV4-1 | CASSPHGRTEEAFF | TGCGCCAGCAGCCCCCACGGCCGGACAGAGGAAGCTTTCTTT
TRBJ1-1 | TRBD1 | TRBV19 | CASSIPSGTGVGEAFF | TGTGCCAGTAGTATACCGAGCGGGACAGGGGTGGGTGAAGCTTTCTTT
TRBJ2-1 | TRBD1 | TRBV19 | CASSSQTGGSYNEQFF | TGTGCCAGTAGTTCACAAACAGGGGGCTCCTACAATGAGCAGTTCTTC
TRBJ2-7 | - | TRBV6-5 | CASRRDTSSYEQYF | TGTGCCAGCAGAAGGGACACTAGCTCCTACGAGCAGTACTTC
TRBJ1-5 | TRBD1 | TRBV19 | CASSIARTGNQPQHF | TGTGCCAGTAGTATAGCCAGGACAGGGAATCAGCCCCAGCATTTT
TRBJ1-1 | TRBD1 | TRBV30 | CAWSILQGLNTEAFF | TGTGCCTGGAGTATCTTACAGGGGTTGAACACTGAAGCTTTCTTT
TRBJ2-3 | - | TRBV9 | CASSPSFDTQYF | TGTGCCAGCAGCCCGTCTTTCGATACGCAGTATTTT